What follows describes a single T cell receptor (beta chain). This clonotype turned up a few times. This clone's antigen is unknown. Base qualities are not provided; no much larger clone lies one nucleotide away. The sample belongs to a study of T-cell reconstitution after alpha-beta-depleted transplantation in children (dated by TCRdb to about 2016). Notes on the research overall: Using TCR repertoire profiling, the study quantitatively followed how T-cell immune reconstitution unfolded in children after TCRalphabeta/CD19-depleted allogeneic hematopoietic cell transplantation.

There are 12 amino acids in the CDR3, from cysteine to phenylalanine inclusive. Only CDR3 DNA is held: 36 bases, read in frame from base 1. Cut back by 3 bases and 7 bases, the V and J ends lie 7 bases apart. The germline V gene (reference sequence) gives CDR1 as LNHNV and CDR2 as YYDKDF. Library preparation employed PCR. For sequencing, an Illumina HiSeq 2500 was employed. TCR libraries were prepared with molecular barcoding, using unique molecular identifiers to normalize TCRbeta repertoire quantification. TCRdb trimmed the raw reads at Q25, called clones with MiXCR and kept productive beta chains. Entries that share a CDR3 protein sequence are merged under the most common genes and DNA. The sample has a few hundred thousand distinct CDR3 sequences on record, roughly 22% of them singletons. The top ten clones comprise over 3.5% of the sample.

The chain couples TRBV15 to TRBJ2-1; the D gene identity is not certain. This specimen was PBMCs from the stem cell graft donor, taken from the stem cell graft. This clonotype was sampled from a human donor who donated a stem cell graft to a child with acute myeloid leukemia. The DNA reads as follows: TGTGCCACCAGCAGTTTGGGTAATGAGCAGTTCTTC. Its amino acids are CATSSLGNEQFF.